A selection of T cell receptor beta chains follows, all from one sample in a study of T cells in Graves' hyperthyroidism and ophthalmopathy. TCRdb fed the multiplex PCR reads into MiXCR, producing one record per CDR3 protein. The sample has 700,000 or so distinct CDR3 sequences, roughly 14% seen once; the top ten hold about 12%. Sample: blood. The receptor set was obtained from a woman aged 45-65 years with Graves' ophthalmopathy. Each CDR3 is given with its conserved first and last residue. The D gene is left open where the match is weak. Not every row has a clone size; where given, it reads once, few, many or a size class.

many	TRBV7-9	TRBJ2-5	.	CASRQGNQETQYF	TGTGCCAGCAGGCAGGGGAACCAAGAGACCCAGTACTTC
many	TRBV6-1	TRBJ2-5	.	CASSYRVSGQETQYF	TGTGCCAGCAGTTACAGGGTTAGCGGCCAAGAGACCCAGTACTTC
many	TRBV24-1	TRBJ2-1	TRBD1	CATSAEPGQGPYNEQFF	TGTGCCACCAGTGCCGAGCCGGGACAGGGACCCTACAATGAGCAGTTCTTC
many	TRBV7-2	TRBJ2-7	TRBD2	CASSLRTSETYEQYF	TGTGCCAGCAGCCTAAGGACTAGCGAGACCTACGAGCAGTACTTC
few	TRBV4-3	TRBJ1-3	.	CASSLRDNSGNTIYF	TGCGCCAGCAGCCTGCGGGACAACTCTGGAAACACCATATATTTT
many	TRBV29-1	TRBJ1-5	.	CSVGGQNQPQHF	TGCAGCGTTGGGGGCCAGAATCAGCCCCAGCATTTT
few	TRBV13	TRBJ2-5	TRBD1	CASSSIDRGRETQYF	TGTGCCAGCAGTAGTATCGACAGGGGGAGGGAGACCCAGTACTTC
many	TRBV5-1	TRBJ1-1	.	CASSLEQPNTEAFF	TGCGCCAGCAGCTTGGAACAGCCTAACACTGAAGCTTTCTTT
many	TRBV27	TRBJ2-5	TRBD2	CASSPPAGTSGKEETQYF	TGTGCCAGCAGTCCCCCCGCCGGGACTAGCGGGAAAGAAGAGACCCAGTACTTC
many	TRBV24-1	TRBJ1-2	TRBD1	CATSDPDRGLTF	TGTGCCACCAGTGATCCGGACAGGGGGCTCACCTTC
many	TRBV2	TRBJ2-1	TRBD2	CASRRDPGTSINEQFF	TGTGCCAGCAGGAGAGACCCCGGGACTAGCATCAATGAGCAGTTCTTC
few	TRBV7-2	TRBJ2-7	.	CASSLKGKPTGFYEQYF	TGTGCCAGCAGCTTAAAGGGGAAGCCTACGGGATTCTACGAGCAGTACTTC
few	TRBV7-4	TRBJ2-1	.	CASRLRSYSYNEQFF	TGTGCCAGCAGACTCAGGTCTTACTCCTACAATGAGCAGTTCTTC
.	TRBV4-2	TRBJ2-3	.	CASSQRGSRARDTQYF	TGTGCCAGCAGCCAGAGGGGGAGTAGGGCCCGGGATACGCAGTATTTT
many	TRBV7-3	TRBJ2-7	.	CASSLTRDLGDEQYF	TGTGCCAGCAGCTTAACACGGGACCTTGGGGACGAGCAGTACTTC
many	TRBV12-3/TRBV12-4	TRBJ2-1	.	CASRINAFYNEQFF	TGTGCCAGCAGGATCAACGCCTTTTACAATGAGCAGTTCTTC
.	TRBV7-2	TRBJ1-3	TRBD1	CASSRSGDRGLGMGNTIYF	TGTGCCAGCAGCCGATCGGGGGACAGGGGCCTCGGGATGGGAAACACCATATATTTT
.	TRBV4-3	TRBJ2-3	TRBD2	CASSQQREGTQYF	TGCGCCAGCAGCCAACAGCGGGAGGGGACGCAGTATTTT
many	TRBV6-2/TRBV6-3	TRBJ2-5	TRBD2	CASSYSKLAGPQETQYF	TGTGCCAGCAGTTACTCGAAATTAGCGGGACCTCAAGAGACCCAGTACTTC
many	TRBV5-1	TRBJ2-3	TRBD2	CASSLAAGGATDTQYF	TGCGCCAGCAGCTTGGCCGCGGGAGGGGCCACAGATACGCAGTATTTT
many	TRBV7-3	TRBJ2-5	.	CASSLSGSDFLHF	TGTGCCAGCAGCTTATCCGGGTCCGATTTCTTGCACTTC
many	TRBV2	TRBJ2-7	.	CASSEVGTVSYEQYF	TGTGCCAGCAGTGAAGTGGGGACTGTATCCTACGAGCAGTACTTC
.	TRBV24-1	TRBJ2-7	TRBD1	CATRGQAKSSYEQYF	TGTGCCACCAGAGGACAGGCGAAGAGCTCCTACGAGCAGTACTTC
.	TRBV7-9	TRBJ1-3	.	CASRRLTGNTIYF	TGTGCCAGCAGAAGGTTGACTGGAAACACCATATATTTT
many	TRBV6-2/TRBV6-3	TRBJ2-1	.	CASSYSGGAGNEQFF	TGTGCCAGCAGTTACTCGGGTGGTGCGGGGAATGAGCAGTTCTTC
.	TRBV19	TRBJ2-2	TRBD2	CATGRVAGNTGELFF	TGTGCCACGGGAAGGGTAGCGGGAAACACCGGGGAGCTGTTTTTT
.	TRBV12-3/TRBV12-4	TRBJ2-1	.	CASSLANNEQFF	TGTGCCAGCAGTTTGGCTAACAATGAGCAGTTCTTC
.	TRBV3-1	TRBJ2-5	TRBD2	CASSRSSGDGQETQYF	TGTGCCAGCAGCCGCTCTAGCGGAGACGGACAAGAGACCCAGTACTTC
.	TRBV4-1	TRBJ2-7	.	CASSQDSRVYYEQYF	TGCGCCAGCAGCCAAGATAGCCGGGTATACTACGAGCAGTACTTC
.	TRBV19	TRBJ2-7	TRBD2	CASSNPVAGASYEQYF	TGTGCCAGTAGTAACCCTGTAGCGGGAGCGTCCTACGAGCAGTACTTC
.	TRBV19	TRBJ2-7	TRBD1	CASSVEPGQGIYEQYF	TGTGCCAGTAGTGTAGAACCGGGACAGGGTATCTACGAGCAGTACTTC
few	TRBV7-9	TRBJ2-7	.	CASSPTRETYEQYF	TGTGCCAGCAGCCCCACGAGGGAAACCTACGAGCAGTACTTC
many	TRBV20-1	TRBJ2-2	.	CSARDLTSRPGELFF	TGCAGTGCTAGAGATCTGACTAGTCGTCCCGGGGAGCTGTTTTTT
many	TRBV20-1	TRBJ1-1	.	CSAHRDTLNTEAFF	TGCAGTGCTCACAGGGACACCTTGAACACTGAAGCTTTCTTT
.	TRBV7-2	TRBJ2-5	TRBD2	CASSLKGGRGQETQYF	TGTGCCAGCAGCTTAAAGGGCGGGAGGGGGCAAGAGACCCAGTACTTC
few	TRBV13	TRBJ2-5	.	CASSNSANSGTQYF	TGTGCCAGCAGCAATAGCGCGAACTCGGGGACCCAGTACTTC
many	TRBV28	TRBJ1-4	TRBD1	CASSPGQADEKLFF	TGTGCCAGCAGTCCTGGACAGGCGGATGAAAAACTGTTTTTT
few	TRBV30	TRBJ1-6	.	CAWKGRYDSPLHF	TGTGCCTGGAAGGGCAGGTATGATTCACCCCTCCACTTT
many	TRBV27	TRBJ2-1	.	CATARPRASNLILYNEQFF	TGTGCCACCGCCCGTCCTAGGGCCAGTAACCTCATCCTCTACAATGAGCAGTTCTTC
few	TRBV7-9	TRBJ1-6	TRBD1	CASTAGGQGGSSPLHF	TGTGCCAGCACAGCAGGCGGACAGGGAGGAAGTTCACCCCTCCACTTT
few	TRBV11-3	TRBJ2-1	TRBD2	CASSLVAGVTNEQFF	TGTGCCAGCAGCTTAGTAGCGGGAGTGACGAATGAGCAGTTCTTC
many	TRBV12-3/TRBV12-4	TRBJ2-1	TRBD2	CASRISGMYEQFF	TGTGCCAGCAGGATTAGCGGGATGTATGAGCAGTTCTTC
once	TRBV11-2	TRBJ2-5	.	CASSLAGEGTQYF	TGTGCCAGCAGCTTAGCCGGAGAAGGAACCCAGTACTTC
.	TRBV5-5	TRBJ2-6	TRBD2	CASSLGFGASGSNPGANVLTF	TGCGCCAGCAGCTTGGGGTTCGGGGCTAGCGGGAGCAACCCTGGGGCCAACGTCCTGACTTTC